This T cell receptor beta chain was observed in a study of identical twins. General study points: Invariant MAIT and iNKT cells are populations that could partly confound zero-insertion analyses. Memory repertoires lacked the insertion deficit that abundant cord blood beta clonotypes showed.

Template switching added a universal primer site; cDNA carried unique molecular identifiers. Using its own MiXCR run on the 5' RACE reads, TCRdb lists one record per CDR3 protein. Of about 530,000 distinct CDR3 sequences listed, approximately 20% are singletons. Comment on this clonotype: Antigen specificity is unknown.

Germline V gene sequence: CDR1 LGHDT, CDR2 YNNKEL (reference sequence). This CDR3 has 13 amino acids. V shed 1 base and J shed 6 bases, with 9 bases lying between them. The sample was also linked to a second study, of yellow fever vaccine responses in identical twins.

The TCR comes from a woman under 30 in good health. The chain uses TRBV3-1 and TRBJ2-5, with D possibly matching TRBD1 (6 bases). The sequenced material came from CD4+ T cells sorted from blood. CDR3 amino acids: CASSQGGGQTQYF. The CDR3 nucleotides are TGTGCCAGCAGCCAAGGAGGGGGACAGACCCAGTACTTC.